This TCR beta chain comes out of a study of T cell changes during pregnancy in multiple sclerosis. The CDR3 spans 15 residues. Germline lookup yields CDR1 MRHNA and CDR2 SNTAGT. V lost 6 bases, J lost 1 base, and 6 bases stayed unmatched. Here immunoSEQ multiplex PCR was the method, and the copy in TCRdb shows in-frame clones only, minus some. The profile shows 70,000 to 95,000 clones, 93% of them singletons. The V gene is TRBV6-4, the J gene TRBJ2-7; TRBD1 matches at 10 bases. Sequenced material: peripheral blood, taken in the second trimester of pregnancy. This TCR derives from a female donor in good health, enrolled as a control in a pregnancy study. The chain's CDR3 is CASSAGTGVSYEQYF. The CDR3 DNA follows: TGTGCCAGCAGCGCGGGGACAGGGGTATCCTACGAGCAGTACTTC.